This T cell receptor (beta chain) was identified during a study of T cells in Graves' hyperthyroidism and ophthalmopathy. Researchers took RNA transcripts and amplified the TCR beta CDR3 regions from them. HTBI primers were used for first-round RT-PCR of the TCR CDR3. A single record per CDR3 protein comes from TCRdb applying MiXCR to the multiplex PCR reads. The sample has a few hundred thousand distinct CDR3 sequences, about 16% seen once. V lost 4 bases and J 9 bases, leaving 13 bases between the germline ends. The CDR3 runs 13 residues. Germline V gives CDR1 MNHNS, CDR2 SASEGT. In its sample, this clonotype was seen a few times.

Sequencing was performed on blood. This receptor was obtained from a woman aged 25 to 39 with Graves' ophthalmopathy. The genes are TRBV6-1 and TRBJ2-1; unclear D gene. The CDR3 nucleotides are TGTGCCAGCAGTGTCGGACGAGCTTTTGAGCAGTTCTTC. Translation gives CASSVGRAFEQFF.